Given below is one T cell receptor (beta chain) in context. It has no known antigen specificity. Base qualities are not at hand, and no much larger clone is one base apart. This specimen comes from a study of early stage breast cancer tumors (TCRdb year 2017). Some background on the complete study: Of the roughly 17 invasive breast tumors, around twelve were found to be estrogen receptor-positive, progesterone receptor-positive and HER2-negative. About 70% of the 12 ER+/PR+/HER2- tumors were invasive ductal carcinomas, while the other four were invasive lobular carcinomas. A read coverage of roughly 10-fold per sample was achieved on average. A total of some 2.6 million templates, representing some 1 million unique clonotypes, were detected across all samples. Beyond this particular receptor, the publication reports: About 2.5-fold higher T cell density and higher clonality were observed in tumors than in adjacent normal breast tissue. Chain pairing and functional markers such as CD4, CD8 and FOXP3 were not captured by bulk genomic DNA sequencing of unsorted cells. Repertoires from blood and normal breast were more alike than repertoires from blood and tumor, and in about 85% of the 16 patients, comparing each tissue with blood separated tumor from normal. Enriched TCRB sequences shared across patients were mostly commonly generated sequences, unlikely to play an important role in the tumor microenvironment. Analysis by tumor subtype was prevented by the small cohort size.

The study profiled bulk TCR beta-chain repertoires in matched peripheral blood, tumor and adjacent normal breast tissue taken from over 15 patients with early-stage breast cancer. Before surgery, roughly 5-10 mL of whole blood was collected in EDTA tubes and processed within 2 hours. Ficoll-Paque centrifugation in SepMate-50 tubes was used to isolate peripheral blood mononuclear cells. For storage in liquid nitrogen, PBMCs were cryopreserved as aliquots of roughly 1.8 to 4.5 million cells in roughly 90% FBS with around 10% DMSO. The Qiagen AllPrep DNA/RNA Mini kit was used to extract genomic DNA. Two independent genomic DNA replicates were amplified for each sample, with 0.5 ug used for blood and approximately 1.5 ug for tumor or normal breast. TCRB sequencing of genomic DNA was carried out with the ImmunoSeq Intro kit according to the manufacturer's instructions. The multiplex PCR ran for 25 to 40 cycles using proprietary primers and spike-in control sequences for absolute quantification. An 87-bp fragment spanning the CDR3 and flanking V and J genes was sequenced with single-end 150-bp reads. Seven samples, with two replicates for each sample, were multiplexed per lane of an Illumina MiSeq using version 3.0 chemistry. From the authors' description of their analysis: The vendor's proprietary pipeline handled the raw data processing, merging both replicates into a single result for each sample. Clonotypes were defined as productive rearrangements sharing the V-gene family, CDR3 amino acid sequence and J-gene segment. Clonality was computed as 1 minus the normalized Shannon entropy (Pielou evenness) of TCRB abundances. To estimate T cell density, the total number of templates was divided by the number of input cells, which was inferred from the amount of DNA input. Recon, run with its default parameters, was used to estimate overall repertoire diversity and clonality. Clonotypes with over 0.1% abundance in tumor and at least 32-fold higher abundance in tumor than in normal breast were defined as tumor-enriched. TCRdb obtained this table from immuneACCESS and retained in-frame rearrangements with V and J assigned. These tables miss some clones; where compared with another copy, unresolved V genes account for less than half of the shortfall, and the remainder is unexplained. V, J and clone size reflect that table, while D and trimming were determined from the DNA. The sample data list fewer than 80,000 clones, and 65% to 85% of these were observed just once. The leading ten clones occupy about 4.8% of the sample.

Relative to germline, V is 5 bases shorter and J is 0 bases shorter, with 14 bases between their ends. The CDR3 spans 16 residues, from the cysteine through the phenylalanine. CDR3 DNA is the only sequence kept; it has 48 bases, read in frame from the first base. The CDR1 and CDR2 encoded by the germline V gene are SNHLY and FYNNEI. This TCR came from a person aged 35 to 50 with breast cancer. This receptor chain uses TRBV2 and TRBJ2-1, and the D gene may be TRBD2, 5 bases matching. Input material: blood. The DNA sequence follows: TGTGCCAGCAGTAGACGGAGCGGAAGCTCCTACAATGAGCAGTTCTTC. This is translated as CASSRRSGSSYNEQFF.